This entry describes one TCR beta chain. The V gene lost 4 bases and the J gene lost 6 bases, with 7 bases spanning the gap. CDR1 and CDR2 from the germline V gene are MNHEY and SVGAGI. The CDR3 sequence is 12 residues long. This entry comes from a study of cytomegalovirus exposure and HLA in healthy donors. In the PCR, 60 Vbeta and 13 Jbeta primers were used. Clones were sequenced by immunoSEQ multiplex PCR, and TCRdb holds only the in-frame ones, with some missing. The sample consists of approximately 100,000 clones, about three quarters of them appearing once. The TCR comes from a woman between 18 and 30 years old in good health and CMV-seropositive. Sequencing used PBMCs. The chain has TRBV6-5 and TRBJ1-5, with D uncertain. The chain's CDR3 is CASSSPGQPQHF. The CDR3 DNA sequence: TGTGCCAGCAGTTCGCCGGGTCAGCCCCAGCATTTT.